What follows describes a single TCR beta chain. Its antigen is still unknown. The data are from a study of OX40 agonist ivuxolimab in advanced cancers. The overall study: Partial responses were achieved by three patients, of whom one had hepatocellular carcinoma and two had cutaneous melanoma.

CDR1 is MNHEY and CDR2 is SMNVEV in the germline V gene (reference sequence). The CDR3 spans 15 residues. V lost 2 bases to trimming and J lost 2 bases, with 10 bases between them. Only in-frame clones appear in the TCRdb table, and some are missing; sequencing was by immunoSEQ multiplex PCR. The sample comprises about 54,000 clones, 90% to 95% of which are singletons, and around 12% rests with the top ten. The investigators sampled blood at baseline, at cycle 4 day 1, and at cycle 7 day 1. Study-level findings and limits: CD8+ T cells were the subset that, on average, had more expanded clones than CD4+.

This receptor was taken from an adult with an advanced solid tumor such as melanoma, head and neck, liver or kidney cancer. The sequenced sample was CD4+ or CD8+ T cells sorted from blood, obtained in a trial of the OX40 agonist ivuxolimab. The chain has TRBV27 and TRBJ1-5; D is ambiguous. CDR3 DNA sequence: TGTGCCAGCAGTTTAACTTATTGGGGCAATCAGCCCCAGCATTTT. This translates into CASSLTYWGNQPQHF.